This entry lists 15 T cell receptor beta chains sequenced from one sample in a study of T cell responses to AZD1222 COVID-19 vaccine. The table came from immunoSEQ multiplex PCR; TCRdb's copy has only in-frame clones and leaves some out. Of 85,000 to 100,000 clones in the sample, 85% to 90% are singletons; the top ten hold less than 4%. The starting material was peripheral blood, obtained on day 0 of AZD1222 vaccination. Every receptor here comes from an adult in good health.

The chain links TRBV5-1 to TRBJ1-1, with D maybe TRBD1 (5 bases). Deletions cut 1 base from V and 4 bases from J, with 11 bases between. This CDR3 comprises 14 residues. Germline-derived CDR1 and CDR2 are SGHRS and YFSETQ. CDR3 nucleotides: TGCGCCAGCAGCTTGTTGCCGGGGGGCACTGAAGCTTTCTTT. Translated: CASSLLPGGTEAFF.

The chain uses TRBV28 and TRBJ2-2; the match to TRBD2 covers 12 bases. The germline gives CDR1 MDHEN, CDR2 SYDVKM. The trim removed 3 bases at V and 5 bases at J, leaving 7 bases unmatched. This CDR3 contains 17 residues. CDR3 sequence reads: CASSLLPGTSGTGELFF. The DNA of the CDR3 is TGTGCCAGCAGTTTGTTACCCGGGACTAGCGGGACCGGGGAGCTGTTTTTT.

V is TRBV6-1 and J is TRBJ1-3, with a weak D call TRBD1 (5 bases). This CDR3 region has 16 residues. V was shortened by 0 bases and J by 1 base, with 10 bases between the two germline ends. Germline loops: CDR1 MNHNS, CDR2 SASEGT. The CDR3 protein is CASSEARRQSGNTIYF. In DNA, the CDR3 is TGTGCCAGCAGTGAAGCGCGCAGACAGTCTGGAAACACCATATATTTT.

V usage is TRBV7-9 and J usage is TRBJ1-4; D unclear. V was cut by 1 base and J by 1 base, with 4 bases left in between. This CDR3 has 14 amino acids. Germline values: CDR1 SEHNR, CDR2 FQNEAQ (reference sequence). The CDR3 coding sequence is TGTGCCAGCAGCTTAGGGTTAACTAATGAAAAACTGTTTTTT. Its translation: CASSLGLTNEKLFF.

The chain couples TRBV12-3 or TRBV12-4 to TRBJ1-1, with unresolved D. There are 10 residues in the CDR3. V lost 3 bases and J 7 bases, leaving 3 bases between the germline ends. The CDR3 coding sequence is TGTGCCAGCAGTTTCGGTGAAGCTTTCTTT. It yields the protein CASSFGEAFF.

The chain is built from TRBV9 and TRBJ2-2, with TRBD1 identical over 11 bases. Losses at the gene ends were 4 bases for V and 5 bases for J; bases not matched to a gene: 10. This CDR3 spans 17 amino acids. Germline assignment: CDR1 SGDLS and CDR2 YYNGEE. The CDR3 DNA follows: TGTGCCAGCAGCACATCCCGGGGGACAGGGGGTACCGGGGAGCTGTTTTTT. Translation: CASSTSRGTGGTGELFF.

The chain employs TRBV11-2 and TRBJ1-6; D call uncertain. Looked up from germline, CDR1 is SGHAT and CDR2 is FQNNGV. The V and J ends lost 0 bases and 9 bases respectively, with 6 bases between them. CDR3 length equals 13 residues. In nucleotides, the CDR3 is TGTGCCAGCAGCTTAGAGGTGGGTTCACCCCTCCACTTT. Its translation: CASSLEVGSPLHF. The whole variable domain, filled in from reference TRBV11-2 and TRBJ1-6, reads EAGVAQSPRYKIIEKRQSVAFWCNPISGHATLYWYQQILGQGPKLLIQFQNNGVVDDSQLPKDRFSAERLKGVDSTLKIQPAKLEDSAVYLCASSLEVGSPLHFGNGTRLTVT.

This clone rates as medium-sized. The chain recombines TRBV6-2 or TRBV6-3 with TRBJ1-6, with 7 bases fitting TRBD1. Germline-derived CDR1 and CDR2 are MNHEY and SVGEGT. This CDR3 region has 13 residues. Trimming removed 5 bases from V and 5 bases from J; junction bases left unmatched: 0. This CDR3 reads CASSGQDNSPLHF. The CDR3 nucleotides are TGTGCCAGCAGTGGACAGGATAATTCACCCCTCCACTTT.

This chain connects TRBV7-2 to TRBJ1-4; unclear D gene. Germline V gene data show CDR1 as SGHTA and CDR2 as FQGNSA. Trimming shortened V by 1 base and J by 3 bases, and 6 bases separated the two germline ends. This CDR3 is 14 amino acids long. The CDR3: CASSLGRANEKLFF. The CDR3 DNA reads TGTGCCAGCAGCTTAGGGAGGGCTAATGAAAAACTGTTTTTT.

The chain links TRBV19 to TRBJ1-3; D is possibly TRBD1 (5 bases). V gave up 4 bases and J gave up 2 bases, with 15 bases separating them. CDR1 LNHDA and CDR2 SQIVND come from the germline V gene (reference sequence). The CDR3 contains 16 residues. This CDR3 reads CASSTTATGPGNTIYF. DNA for the CDR3: TGTGCCAGTAGTACGACAGCGACGGGACCTGGAAACACCATATATTTT.

The CDR3 loop is CASSPTQGGSEKLFF. The CDR3 DNA reads TGCGCCAGCAGCCCCACTCAGGGTGGAAGCGAAAAACTGTTTTTT. The V and J genes are TRBV5-1 and TRBJ1-4; tentatively, D is TRBD1 (5 bases). With 4 bases removed from V and 8 bases from J, the gap between germline ends came to 18 bases. CDR1 and CDR2 from the germline V gene are SGHRS and YFSETQ. The CDR3 extends over 15 amino acids.

V is TRBV7-2 and J is TRBJ2-2; 8 nucleotides line up with TRBD1. Losses at the gene ends were 10 bases for V and 3 bases for J; bases not matched to a gene: 10. The CDR3 is 15 residues long. CDR1 and CDR2 (germline): SGHTA, FQGNSA. The CDR3 DNA sequence: TGTGCCACTAACTCCAGGGGGCTCGACACCGGGGAGCTGTTTTTT. It encodes CATNSRGLDTGELFF.

This clone is a singleton in its sample. This chain connects TRBV7-2 to TRBJ1-2; 9 positions agree with TRBD1. V shed 4 bases, J shed 8 bases, and the junction held 5 bases outside the gene matches. This CDR3 has 13 residues. Per germline, CDR1 SGHTA and CDR2 FQGNSA. The CDR3 coding sequence is TGTGCCAGCAGCTGGGACAGGGTGTCCGGCTACACCTTC. This gives the protein CASSWDRVSGYTF.

To note about this clone: Mismatch with germline at one junction end may stem from a read error. The chain is built from TRBV7-9 and TRBJ2-3; 8 bases agree with TRBD2. The CDR3 is made up of 15 amino acids. Germline-derived CDR1 and CDR2 are SEHNR and FQNEAQ (reference sequence). CDR3 bases: TGTGCCAGCAGCCTCGCGGGACTAGTGGCTCATACGCAGTACTTT. Translating it yields CASSLAGLVAHTQYF.

This rearrangement joins TRBV6-5 to TRBJ2-1; D is unresolved. The ends were cut back, 6 bases at V and 12 bases at J, with 12 bases in the middle. CDR1 is MNHEY, CDR2 SVGAGI, per germline. The CDR3 is 11 amino acids. The CDR3, as DNA: TGTGCCAGCAGGGTTCGTTGGTTGCAGTTCTTC. This translates into CASRVRWLQFF.